This T cell receptor (beta chain) was observed in a study of vaccination and CD4 T cells after COVID-19. Overall study: Post-COVID samples had a sampling time that fell a median approximately 93 days after diagnosis (range 35 to 161).

Sequencing of the DNA from cultured CD4+ T cells was carried out with the Oncomine TCR Beta short-read assay. TCRdb ran MiXCR on the PCR reads and lists one entry per CDR3 protein. The profile shows about 15,000 distinct CDR3 sequences, around 48% of them singletons. Described treatment: approximately 9-day PBMC culture with coronavirus spike peptide pools or control peptides (ViraFEST assay). The table lists this clonotype with a few counts. Antigen unknown. CDR1 is MNHEY and CDR2 is SVGAGI in the germline V gene. Trimming cost V 0 bases and J 3 bases; bases outside gene matches: 5. The CDR3 is 15 amino acids.

The chain carries TRBV6-5 and TRBJ2-7; TRBD1 agrees at 7 bases. Sequenced material: CD4+ T cells from blood, cultured in vitro. The sequence derives from a human donor who had recovered from COVID-19. The CDR3 loop is CASSYSMGQLYEQYF. In nucleotides, the CDR3 is TGTGCCAGCAGTTACTCGATGGGACAGCTCTACGAGCAGTACTTC.